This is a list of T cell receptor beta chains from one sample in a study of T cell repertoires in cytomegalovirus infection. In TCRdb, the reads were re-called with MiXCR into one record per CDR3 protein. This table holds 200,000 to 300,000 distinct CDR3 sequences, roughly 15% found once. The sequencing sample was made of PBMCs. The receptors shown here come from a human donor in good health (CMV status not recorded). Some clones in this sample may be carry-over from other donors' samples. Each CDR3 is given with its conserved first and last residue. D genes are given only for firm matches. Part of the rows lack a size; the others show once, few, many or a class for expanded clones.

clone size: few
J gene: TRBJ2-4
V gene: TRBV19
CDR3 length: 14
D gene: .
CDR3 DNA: TGTGCCAGTACCTGGGACACAGCCAAAAACATTCAGTACTTC
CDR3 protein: CASTWDTAKNIQYF

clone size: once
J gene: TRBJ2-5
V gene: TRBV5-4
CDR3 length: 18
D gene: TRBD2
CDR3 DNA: TGTGCCAGCAGCTTTCGGGGGACTAGCGGGGGCTCGCAAGATACCCAGTACTTC
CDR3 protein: CASSFRGTSGGSQDTQYF

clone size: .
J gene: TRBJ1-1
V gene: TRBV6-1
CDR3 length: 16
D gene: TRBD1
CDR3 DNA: TGTGCCAGCAGTGAACTGACAGGGCCCATGAACACTGAAGCTTTCTTT
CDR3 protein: CASSELTGPMNTEAFF

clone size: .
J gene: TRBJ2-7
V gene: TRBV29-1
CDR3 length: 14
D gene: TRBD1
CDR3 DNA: TGCAGCGTGTCCCCCCGGACAGGGGAAAGCGAGCAGTACTTC
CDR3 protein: CSVSPRTGESEQYF

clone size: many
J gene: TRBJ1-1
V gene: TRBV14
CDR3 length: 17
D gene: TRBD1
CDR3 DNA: TGTGCCAGCAGCCAGGAACCGACAGGGCCGGTGAACACTGAAGCTTTCTTT
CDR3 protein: CASSQEPTGPVNTEAFF

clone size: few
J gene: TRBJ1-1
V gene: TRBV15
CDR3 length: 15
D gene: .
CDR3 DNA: TGTGCCACCAGCGCATCTGACCGGGAAGATGCTGAAGCTTTCTTT
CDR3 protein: CATSASDREDAEAFF

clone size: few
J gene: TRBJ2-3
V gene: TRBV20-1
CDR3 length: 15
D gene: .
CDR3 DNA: TGCAGTGCTAGAGGAGAGGGGGGGCTGACAGATACGCAGTATTTT
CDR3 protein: CSARGEGGLTDTQYF

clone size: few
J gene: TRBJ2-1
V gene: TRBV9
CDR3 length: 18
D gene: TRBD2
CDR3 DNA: TGTGCCAGCAGCGTAGGCCACGAGGTAGCGGGGTCCTACAATGAGCAGTTCTTC
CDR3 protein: CASSVGHEVAGSYNEQFF

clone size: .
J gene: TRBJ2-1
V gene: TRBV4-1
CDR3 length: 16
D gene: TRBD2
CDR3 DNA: TGCGCCAGCAGCCAAGCGACTAGCGGGGGGTACAATGAGCAGTTCTTC
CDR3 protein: CASSQATSGGYNEQFF

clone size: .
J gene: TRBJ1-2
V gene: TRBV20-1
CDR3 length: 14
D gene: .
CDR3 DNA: TGCAGTGATGCGGGCCCAACGGGGAACTATGGCTACACCTTC
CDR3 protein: CSDAGPTGNYGYTF

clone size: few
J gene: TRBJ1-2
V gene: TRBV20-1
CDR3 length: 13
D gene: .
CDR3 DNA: TGCAGTGCCCCCGGGAGTTCGGTTTCTCTTTACACCTTC
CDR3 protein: CSAPGSSVSLYTF

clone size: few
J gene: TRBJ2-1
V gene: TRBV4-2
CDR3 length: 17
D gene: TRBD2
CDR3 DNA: TGTGCCAGCAGCCAAGAACCGGGACTAGCGGACTACAATGAGCAGTTCTTC
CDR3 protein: CASSQEPGLADYNEQFF

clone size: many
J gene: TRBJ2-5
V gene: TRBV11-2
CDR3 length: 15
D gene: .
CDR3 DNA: TGTGCCAGCAGCCGAGGGACCATTCTAGAAGAGACCCAGTACTTC
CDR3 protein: CASSRGTILEETQYF

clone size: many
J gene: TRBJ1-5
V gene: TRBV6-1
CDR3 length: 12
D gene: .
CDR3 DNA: TGTGCCAGCAGTGGAGGCGCTCAGCCCCAGCATTTT
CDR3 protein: CASSGGAQPQHF

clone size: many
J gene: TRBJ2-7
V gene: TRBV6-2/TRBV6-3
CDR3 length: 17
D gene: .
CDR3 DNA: TGTGCCAGCAGTTACGGAAAGGGTGGTCCCCCAGGCTACGAGCAGTACTTC
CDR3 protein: CASSYGKGGPPGYEQYF

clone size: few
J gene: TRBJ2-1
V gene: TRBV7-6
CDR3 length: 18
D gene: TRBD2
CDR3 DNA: TGTGCCAGCAGCGTGGGTTCTAGCGGGAGGGGGAGAAGGAATGAGCAGTTCTTC
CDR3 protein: CASSVGSSGRGRRNEQFF

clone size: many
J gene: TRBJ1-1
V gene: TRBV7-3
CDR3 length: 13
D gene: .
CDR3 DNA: TGTGCCAGCGGAAACAGGGCTTGGACTGAAGCTTTCTTT
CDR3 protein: CASGNRAWTEAFF

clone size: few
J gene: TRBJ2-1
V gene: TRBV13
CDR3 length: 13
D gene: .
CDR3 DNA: TGTGCCAGCAGCTTAGGTAGACCCAATGAGCAGTTCTTC
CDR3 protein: CASSLGRPNEQFF

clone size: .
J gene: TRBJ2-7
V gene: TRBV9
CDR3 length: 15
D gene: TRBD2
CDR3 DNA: TGTGCCAGCAGCGAGGGACTAGCGGGAGCACCCGAGCAGTACTTC
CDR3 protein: CASSEGLAGAPEQYF

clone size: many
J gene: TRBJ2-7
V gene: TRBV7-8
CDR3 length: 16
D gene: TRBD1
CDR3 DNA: TGTGCCAGCGCCCCCGGCCGGGACAGGGGTTTCTACGAGCAGTACTTC
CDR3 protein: CASAPGRDRGFYEQYF

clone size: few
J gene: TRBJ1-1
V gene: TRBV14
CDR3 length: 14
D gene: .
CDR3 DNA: TGTGCCACTAAGACCGGGACGGGGAACACTGAAGCTTTCTTT
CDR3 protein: CATKTGTGNTEAFF

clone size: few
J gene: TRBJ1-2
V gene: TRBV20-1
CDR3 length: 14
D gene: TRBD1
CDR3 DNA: TGCAGTGCCCAACTCCCGGGACAGATATATGGCTACACCTTC
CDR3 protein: CSAQLPGQIYGYTF

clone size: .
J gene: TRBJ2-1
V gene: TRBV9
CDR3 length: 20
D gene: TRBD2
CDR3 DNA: TGTGCCAGCAGCGTAGTCCTCGGGACTAGCGGGAGGGCCAGTCACAATGAGCAGTTCTTC
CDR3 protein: CASSVVLGTSGRASHNEQFF

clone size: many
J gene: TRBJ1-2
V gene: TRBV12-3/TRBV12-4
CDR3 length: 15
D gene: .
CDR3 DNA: TGTGCCAGCAGCCTCACGCAGGGAGCTGTCTATGGCTACACCTTC
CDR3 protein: CASSLTQGAVYGYTF

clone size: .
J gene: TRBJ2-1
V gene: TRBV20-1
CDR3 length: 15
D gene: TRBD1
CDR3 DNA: TGCAGTGTTGCCACAGACAGGGGATCCTACAATGAGCAGTTCTTC
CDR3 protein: CSVATDRGSYNEQFF

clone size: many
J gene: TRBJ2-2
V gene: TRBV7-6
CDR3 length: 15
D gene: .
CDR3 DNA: TGTGCCAGCAGCCCTCCAAGATTATACACCGGGGAGCTGTTTTTT
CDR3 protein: CASSPPRLYTGELFF

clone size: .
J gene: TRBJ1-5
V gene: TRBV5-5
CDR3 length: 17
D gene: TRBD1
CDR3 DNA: TGTGCCAGCAGCCTCGGACAGGAGGTACGGAGCAATCAGCCCCAGCATTTT
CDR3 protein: CASSLGQEVRSNQPQHF

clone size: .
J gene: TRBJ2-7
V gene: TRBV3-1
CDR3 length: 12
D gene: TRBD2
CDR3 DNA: TGTGCCAGCAGCCGGGGGGGGAACGAGCAGTACTTC
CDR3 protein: CASSRGGNEQYF

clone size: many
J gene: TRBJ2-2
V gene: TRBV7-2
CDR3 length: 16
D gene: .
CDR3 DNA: TGTGCCAGCAGCCCAGGGGTACGGAAGAACACCGGGGAGCTGTTTTTT
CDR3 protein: CASSPGVRKNTGELFF

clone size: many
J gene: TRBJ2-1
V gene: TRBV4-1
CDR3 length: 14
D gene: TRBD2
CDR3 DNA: TGCGCCAGCAGCCAAGTTGGGGGGGTCAATGAGCAGTTCTTC
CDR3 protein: CASSQVGGVNEQFF